Below, 17 T cell receptor beta chains from the same sample are listed, as sequenced in a study of monozygotic twins with inflammatory bowel disease. With the 5' RACE reads reprocessed, TCRdb shows one record per CDR3 protein and no DNA. This table holds approximately 400,000 distinct CDR3 sequences. The sequenced material came from blood. These receptor sequences come from a human donor with ulcerative colitis or Crohn's disease, or a healthy co-twin of an affected twin (not recorded which).

V usage is TRBV29-1 and J usage is TRBJ2-7; absent DNA, TCRdb's TRBD1 call cannot be checked. Looked up from germline, CDR1 is SQVTM and CDR2 is ANQGSEA. The CDR3 loop spans 13 amino acids. CDR3 protein: CSVVWDTSYEQYF.

The V and J genes are TRBV15 and TRBJ1-2. In germline, CDR1 is LNHNV, CDR2 YYDKDF (reference sequence). There are 11 residues in the CDR3. This CDR3 is CATSRDSGYTF. Looking up the rest from reference TRBV15 and TRBJ1-2 gives the full variable domain: DAMVIQNPRYQVTQFGKPVTLSCSQTLNHNVMYWYQQKSSQAPKLLFHYYDKDFNNEADTPDNFQSRRPNTSFCFLDIRSPGLGDTAMYLCATSRDSGYTFGSGTRLTVV.

The chain uses TRBV11-2 and TRBJ1-1. There are 11 residues in the CDR3. CDR1 and CDR2 (germline): SGHAT, FQNNGV. The CDR3 region is CASSSLPEAFF.

The CDR3 loop reads CSALRGRGANNQPQHF. The chain recombines TRBV20-1 with TRBJ1-5; the D call from TCRdb, TRBD1, cannot be confirmed without DNA. Per the germline V gene, CDR1 is DFQATT and CDR2 is SNEGSKA (reference sequence). The CDR3 runs 16 residues.

The chain combines TRBV25-1 with TRBJ1-2. Germline values: CDR1 MGHDK, CDR2 SYGVNS. The length of the CDR3 is 13 residues. CDR3 sequence reads: CASSEGGRLGYTF.

V gene TRBV7-2 combines with J gene TRBJ2-1; TCRdb's assignment of TRBD2 cannot be checked, as there is no DNA. CDR3 length equals 16 residues. CDR1 and CDR2 (germline): SGHTA, FQGNSA. CDR3 region: CASSNPGLAGLKLEFF.

This sequence joins TRBV4-3 and TRBJ1-1; TCRdb picks TRBD1, but there is no DNA to check that call. Germline CDR1 is LGHNA and CDR2 is YSLEER. The CDR3 is 16 residues long. CDR3 sequence: CASSRTNRDRGAEAFF.

The CDR3 region is CASSPGTGVEGYTF. The chain couples TRBV27 to TRBJ1-2; the TRBD1 assignment by TCRdb is unverifiable without DNA. CDR1 and CDR2 (germline): MNHEY, SMNVEV (reference sequence). The CDR3 is made up of 14 amino acids.

This chain links TRBV30 with TRBJ1-1; TCRdb reports TRBD1, a call that lacks DNA to check it against. Germline V gene data show CDR1 as GTSNPN and CDR2 as SVGIG (reference sequence). The CDR3 runs 12 residues. The CDR3 spells CAWARTWGEAFF.

CDR3 amino acids: CASSHGRESSYNEQFF. V and J are TRBV11-1 and TRBJ2-1; the TCRdb D gene call, TRBD1, has no DNA to confirm it. Germline V lookup: CDR1 SGHAT, CDR2 FQDESV (reference sequence). The CDR3 is made up of 16 amino acids.

The J gene is TRBJ2-1, the V gene TRBV20-1; without DNA, the TCRdb call of TRBD2 cannot be checked. Per germline, CDR1 DFQATT and CDR2 SNEGSKA (reference sequence). This CDR3 comprises 14 residues. The chain's CDR3 is CSAASGGAYNEQFF.

The chain recombines TRBV7-9 with TRBJ2-7; with no DNA, the TCRdb D assignment of TRBD1 cannot be verified. The CDR3 sequence is 14 residues long. The germline V gene encodes CDR1 SEHNR and CDR2 FQNEAQ (reference sequence). The CDR3 reads CASSSSGFSYEQYF.

The gene calls are TRBV5-1 and TRBJ1-1; there is no DNA to check the TCRdb D call of TRBD1. The germline V gene has CDR1 SGHRS and CDR2 YFSETQ. There are 15 residues in the CDR3. The CDR3 loop is CASSLVQGKGPEAFF.

The V and J genes are TRBV11-2 and TRBJ1-6; TCRdb selects TRBD1, and the lack of DNA leaves this call unchecked. Germline values: CDR1 SGHAT, CDR2 FQNNGV. The CDR3 covers 18 residues. CDR3: CASSLLGPGQGDNSPLHF. The full variable domain, in which reference TRBV11-2 and TRBJ1-6 provide the parts outside the CDR3, is EAGVAQSPRYKIIEKRQSVAFWCNPISGHATLYWYQQILGQGPKLLIQFQNNGVVDDSQLPKDRFSAERLKGVDSTLKIQPAKLEDSAVYLCASSLLGPGQGDNSPLHFGNGTRLTVT.

The chain is built from TRBV30 and TRBJ2-3; TCRdb selects TRBD2, and the lack of DNA leaves this call unchecked. This CDR3 contains 13 residues. Germline CDR1 reads GTSNPN; CDR2 reads SVGIG (reference sequence). The CDR3: CAWKGPSTDTQYF.

This rearrangement joins TRBV19 to TRBJ2-2; TCRdb indicates TRBD1, and absent DNA this call remains unverified. The germline CDR1 and CDR2 sequences are LNHDA and SQIVND (reference sequence). There are 17 residues in the CDR3. CDR3 amino acids: CASSILTIRDISGELFF.

The chain combines TRBV29-1 with TRBJ2-5; TCRdb names TRBD1, which stays unverified in the absence of DNA. The CDR3 consists of 13 residues. CDR1 SQVTM and CDR2 ANQGSEA come from the germline V gene. The CDR3 is CSVEPGAAETQYF. The variable domain in full, with the rest retrieved from reference TRBV29-1 and TRBJ2-5, is SAVISQKPSRDICQRGTSLTIQCQVDSQVTMMFWYRQQPGQSLTLIATANQGSEATYESGFVIDKFPISRPNLTFSTLTVSNMSPEDSSIYLCSVEPGAAETQYFGPGTRLLVL.